The clone carrying this T cell receptor (beta chain) was detected many times. The CDR3 length is 14 residues. Germline assignment: CDR1 SGHAT and CDR2 FQDESV (reference sequence). Trimming cost V 5 bases and J 2 bases, with 10 bases left between them. The sample originates from a study of early T cells in non-severe SARS-CoV-2 infection. Molecules of cDNA were individually given unique molecular identifiers that were attached to them. Using its own MiXCR run on the 5' RACE reads, TCRdb lists one record per CDR3 protein. The sample yields under 35,000 distinct CDR3 sequences, around 7% seen once. The sequencing input was whole blood. This receptor was obtained from an adult who was a healthcare worker with PCR-confirmed SARS-CoV-2 infection or an uninfected control (not recorded which). The rearrangement links TRBV11-1 to TRBJ2-4; D call uncertain. The CDR3 protein is CASSRSITKNIQYF. CDR3 DNA: TGTGCCAGCAGCCGGAGTATAACCAAAAACATTCAGTACTTC.